A selection of T cell receptor beta chains follows, all from one sample in a study of response to subunit inactivated influenza vaccine. TCRdb reprocessed the RT-PCR reads via MiXCR and lists one record per CDR3 protein. The table lists 500,000 to 600,000 distinct CDR3 sequences, 10% to 15% of them singletons. The sample was PBMCs from blood, taken around seven weeks after vaccination. These receptors were obtained from a man aged 50-59 years who received an inactivated influenza vaccine. CDR3s include the opening cysteine and the closing phenylalanine or tryptophan. The order of the fields is CDR3 DNA, CDR3 protein, clone size, V gene, D gene, J gene. A D gene is named only where the DNA matches it firmly. Part of the rows lack a size; the others show once, few, many or a class for expanded clones.

CDR3 DNA: TGCAGTGCTAGAGATTTGCCAGGGGCGAGGACAGATACGCAGTATTTT; CDR3 protein: CSARDLPGARTDTQYF; clone size: few; V gene: TRBV20-1; D gene: -; J gene: TRBJ2-3
CDR3 DNA: TGTGCCAGCAGCTTAGGGGATCCGGGAGTAGCGGTCTACAATGAGCAGTTCTTC; CDR3 protein: CASSLGDPGVAVYNEQFF; clone size: -; V gene: TRBV7-8; D gene: -; J gene: TRBJ2-1
CDR3 DNA: TGTGCCAGCAGCCTCCGGACAGGGTGGGACGAGCAGTACTTC; CDR3 protein: CASSLRTGWDEQYF; clone size: -; V gene: TRBV5-5; D gene: TRBD1; J gene: TRBJ2-7
CDR3 DNA: TGCGCCAGCAGCTTGGGACTAGCATTAGAGACCCAGTACTTC; CDR3 protein: CASSLGLALETQYF; clone size: -; V gene: TRBV5-1; D gene: TRBD2; J gene: TRBJ2-5
CDR3 DNA: TGTGCCAGCAGCCCCCGGACAGGAGAAGCGGAAAAACTGTTTTTT; CDR3 protein: CASSPRTGEAEKLFF; clone size: -; V gene: TRBV7-9; D gene: TRBD1; J gene: TRBJ1-4
CDR3 DNA: TGTGCCAGCAGCTTAGGAGCGGGGTACTCCTACGAGCAGTACTTC; CDR3 protein: CASSLGAGYSYEQYF; clone size: many; V gene: TRBV7-2; D gene: TRBD2; J gene: TRBJ2-7
CDR3 DNA: TGTGCCAGCAGTGTGACTAGCGGAGGGGGAGATACGCAGTATTTT; CDR3 protein: CASSVTSGGGDTQYF; clone size: few; V gene: TRBV25-1; D gene: TRBD2; J gene: TRBJ2-3
CDR3 DNA: TGTGCCAGCAGAGGACTAGCGGGGTTGAGCTCCTACAATGAGCAGTTCTTC; CDR3 protein: CASRGLAGLSSYNEQFF; clone size: few; V gene: TRBV12-3/TRBV12-4; D gene: TRBD2; J gene: TRBJ2-1
CDR3 DNA: TGTGCCAGCAGTTACTCCCCCATTGGCGAGCAGTACTTC; CDR3 protein: CASSYSPIGEQYF; clone size: -; V gene: TRBV6-5; D gene: -; J gene: TRBJ2-7
CDR3 DNA: TGTGCCAGCAGTTTGGGAGGGGAAGCAGTGCAGTTCTTC; CDR3 protein: CASSLGGEAVQFF; clone size: few; V gene: TRBV12-3/TRBV12-4; D gene: TRBD2; J gene: TRBJ2-1
CDR3 DNA: TGTGCCAGCAGCAACCGTCCAACAGATACGCAGTATTTT; CDR3 protein: CASSNRPTDTQYF; clone size: few; V gene: TRBV7-2; D gene: -; J gene: TRBJ2-3
CDR3 DNA: TGTGCCATCAAGAGGACAGGGGGCGAGACCCAGTACTTC; CDR3 protein: CAIKRTGGETQYF; clone size: few; V gene: TRBV10-3; D gene: TRBD1; J gene: TRBJ2-5
CDR3 DNA: TGTGCCAGCAGCGTTAGTTCCCCCGTCGTACGTGGGGAGACCCAGTACTTC; CDR3 protein: CASSVSSPVVRGETQYF; clone size: few; V gene: TRBV11-2; D gene: -; J gene: TRBJ2-5
CDR3 DNA: TGCGCCAGCAGCTGGGGACAGGGTAGGAGCTATCGCTACACCTTC; CDR3 protein: CASSWGQGRSYRYTF; clone size: -; V gene: TRBV5-1; D gene: TRBD1; J gene: TRBJ1-2
CDR3 DNA: TGCAGTGCTAGGGGGACGGGCAATTCACCCCTCCACTTT; CDR3 protein: CSARGTGNSPLHF; clone size: few; V gene: TRBV20-1; D gene: -; J gene: TRBJ1-6
CDR3 DNA: TGTGCCAGCAGCCGACATTACACGGTACGAGAGACCCAGTACTTC; CDR3 protein: CASSRHYTVRETQYF; clone size: -; V gene: TRBV7-2; D gene: -; J gene: TRBJ2-5
CDR3 DNA: TGTGCCAGCAGTTATCCGGGTCAGCCCCAGCATTTT; CDR3 protein: CASSYPGQPQHF; clone size: many; V gene: TRBV12-3/TRBV12-4; D gene: -; J gene: TRBJ1-5
CDR3 DNA: TGTGCCATCTCTATCGGTGTTAATCGTAACAATGAGCAGTTCTTC; CDR3 protein: CAISIGVNRNNEQFF; clone size: -; V gene: TRBV10-3; D gene: -; J gene: TRBJ2-1
CDR3 DNA: TGTGCCAGCAGTTTAGGGAGCGTCCGCACAGATACGCAGTATTTT; CDR3 protein: CASSLGSVRTDTQYF; clone size: many; V gene: TRBV12-3/TRBV12-4; D gene: -; J gene: TRBJ2-3
CDR3 DNA: TGTGCCAGCAGAGGGACAGGGACCACAGATACGCAGTATTTT; CDR3 protein: CASRGTGTTDTQYF; clone size: -; V gene: TRBV28; D gene: TRBD1; J gene: TRBJ2-3
CDR3 DNA: TGTGCCAGCAGTGACCCAGCAGAGCAGTTCTTC; CDR3 protein: CASSDPAEQFF; clone size: many; V gene: TRBV2; D gene: -; J gene: TRBJ2-1
CDR3 DNA: TGTGCCAGCAGCACCCTTAGCGGAGCCTCCTACAATGAGCAGTTCTTC; CDR3 protein: CASSTLSGASYNEQFF; clone size: -; V gene: TRBV7-9; D gene: -; J gene: TRBJ2-1
CDR3 DNA: TGCAGTGCTAGAGAAGGACTCCTTTCCGCCTACGAGCAGTACTTC; CDR3 protein: CSAREGLLSAYEQYF; clone size: few; V gene: TRBV20-1; D gene: -; J gene: TRBJ2-7
CDR3 DNA: TGCGCCAGCAGCTCAGCGGGGGGCTCCGTATCAGATACGCAGTATTTT; CDR3 protein: CASSSAGGSVSDTQYF; clone size: few; V gene: TRBV5-1; D gene: TRBD2; J gene: TRBJ2-3
CDR3 DNA: TGTGCCAGCAGATCCACGGGGGGGCTTTCTGTAGATACGCAGTATTTT; CDR3 protein: CASRSTGGLSVDTQYF; clone size: -; V gene: TRBV6-2/TRBV6-3; D gene: TRBD2; J gene: TRBJ2-3
CDR3 DNA: TGTGCCAGCAGCTGGGACAGCAGCACAGATACGCAGTATTTT; CDR3 protein: CASSWDSSTDTQYF; clone size: few; V gene: TRBV7-9; D gene: TRBD1; J gene: TRBJ2-3
CDR3 DNA: TGTGCCAGCAGCCAATTCAGGGGAAGCTCCTACGAGCAGTACTTC; CDR3 protein: CASSQFRGSSYEQYF; clone size: -; V gene: TRBV14; D gene: -; J gene: TRBJ2-7